One TCR beta chain is described in this entry. Its antigen is currently unknown. From its re-call of the 5' RACE reads, TCRdb lists each CDR3 protein once, without DNA. This sample lists about 160,000 distinct CDR3 sequences; its ten largest clones have roughly 2.4%. The entry originates in a study of monozygotic twins with inflammatory bowel disease. Overall study findings and caveats: It was in IBD patients that TCRbeta diversity (inverse Simpson) was lower than in healthy co-twins. Among patients, repertoires may have gained variability from differing immunosuppressive treatments. Especially where disease activity was present, IBD patients had fewer clonotypes in common with others than healthy twins did.

Germline CDR1 DFQATT, CDR2 SNEGSKA (reference sequence). The CDR3 consists of 13 residues. The sequenced sample consisted of blood. The V gene is TRBV20-1, the J gene TRBJ1-6. This sequence was found in a human donor with ulcerative colitis or Crohn's disease, or a healthy co-twin of an affected twin (not recorded which). CDR3 region: CSAPYLLDSPLHF.